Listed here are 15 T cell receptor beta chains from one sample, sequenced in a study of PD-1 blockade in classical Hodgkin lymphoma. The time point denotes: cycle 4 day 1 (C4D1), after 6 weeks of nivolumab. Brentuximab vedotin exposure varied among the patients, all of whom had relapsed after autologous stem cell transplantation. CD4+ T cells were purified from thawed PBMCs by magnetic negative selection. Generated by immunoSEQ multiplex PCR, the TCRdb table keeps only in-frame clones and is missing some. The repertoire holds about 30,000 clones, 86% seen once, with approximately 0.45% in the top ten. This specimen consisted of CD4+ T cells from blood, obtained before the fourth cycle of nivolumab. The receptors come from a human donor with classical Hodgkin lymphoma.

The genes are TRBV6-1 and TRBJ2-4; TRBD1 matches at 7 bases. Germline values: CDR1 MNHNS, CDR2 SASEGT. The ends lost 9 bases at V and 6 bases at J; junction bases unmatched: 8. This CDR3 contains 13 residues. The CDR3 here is CASFSRQGNIQYF. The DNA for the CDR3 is TGTGCCAGTTTTTCCCGACAGGGAAACATTCAGTACTTC.

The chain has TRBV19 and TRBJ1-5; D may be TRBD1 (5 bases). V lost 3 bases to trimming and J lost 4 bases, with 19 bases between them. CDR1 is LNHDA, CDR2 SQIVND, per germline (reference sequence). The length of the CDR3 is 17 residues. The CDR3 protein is CASSMGLWRQLNQPQHF. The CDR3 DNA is TGTGCCAGTAGTATGGGTTTGTGGCGACAGCTAAATCAGCCCCAGCATTTT.

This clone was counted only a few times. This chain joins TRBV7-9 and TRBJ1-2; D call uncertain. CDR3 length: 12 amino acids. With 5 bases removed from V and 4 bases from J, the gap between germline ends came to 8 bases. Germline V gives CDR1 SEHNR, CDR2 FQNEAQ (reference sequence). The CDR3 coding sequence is TGTGCCAGCAGCCCAGAGATCTATGGCTACACCTTC. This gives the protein CASSPEIYGYTF.

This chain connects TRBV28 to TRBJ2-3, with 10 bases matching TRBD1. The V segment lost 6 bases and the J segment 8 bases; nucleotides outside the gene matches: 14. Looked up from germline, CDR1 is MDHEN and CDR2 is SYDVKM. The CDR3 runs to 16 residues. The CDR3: CASSQPGQGRSGTQYF. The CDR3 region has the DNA TGTGCCAGCAGCCAACCGGGACAGGGGCGGTCGGGTACGCAGTATTTT.

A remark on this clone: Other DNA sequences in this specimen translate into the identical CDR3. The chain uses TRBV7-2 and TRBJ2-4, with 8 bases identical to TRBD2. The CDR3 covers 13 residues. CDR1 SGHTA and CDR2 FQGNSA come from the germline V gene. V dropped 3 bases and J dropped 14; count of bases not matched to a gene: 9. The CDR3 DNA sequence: TGTGCCAGCAGCTTTGAGCGGGAGAGTTTGGAGTACTTC. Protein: CASSFERESLEYF.

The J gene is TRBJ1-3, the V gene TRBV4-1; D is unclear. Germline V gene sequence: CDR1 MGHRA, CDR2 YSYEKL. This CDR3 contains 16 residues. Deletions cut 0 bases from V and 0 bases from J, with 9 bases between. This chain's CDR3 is CASSQDLTYSGNTIYF. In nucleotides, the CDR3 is TGCGCCAGCAGCCAAGACCTGACCTACTCTGGAAACACCATATATTTT.

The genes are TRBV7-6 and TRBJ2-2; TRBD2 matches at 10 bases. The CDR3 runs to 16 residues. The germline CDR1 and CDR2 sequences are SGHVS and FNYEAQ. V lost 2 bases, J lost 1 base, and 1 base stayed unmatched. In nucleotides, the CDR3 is TGTGCCAGCAGCTTATCTAGCGGGGGGAACACCGGGGAGCTGTTTTTT. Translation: CASSLSSGGNTGELFF.

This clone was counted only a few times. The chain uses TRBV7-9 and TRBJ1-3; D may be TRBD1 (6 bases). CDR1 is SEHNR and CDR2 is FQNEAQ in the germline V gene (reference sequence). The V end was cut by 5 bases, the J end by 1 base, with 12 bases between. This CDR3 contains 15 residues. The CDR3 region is CASSDVDRSGNTIYF. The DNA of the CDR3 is TGTGCCAGCAGCGACGTTGACAGGTCTGGAAACACCATATATTTT. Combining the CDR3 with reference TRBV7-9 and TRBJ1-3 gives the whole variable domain DTGVSQNPRHKITKRGQNVTFRCDPISEHNRLYWYRQTLGQGPEFLTYFQNEAQLEKSRLLSDRFSAERPKGSFSTLEIQRTEQGDSAMYLCASSDVDRSGNTIYFGEGSWLTVV.

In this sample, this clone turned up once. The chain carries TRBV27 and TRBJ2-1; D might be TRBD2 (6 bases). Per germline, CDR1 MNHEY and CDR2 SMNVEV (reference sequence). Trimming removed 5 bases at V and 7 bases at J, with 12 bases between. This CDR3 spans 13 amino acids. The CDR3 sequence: CASSVGLKNEQFF. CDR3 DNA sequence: TGTGCCAGCAGTGTGGGACTCAAGAATGAGCAGTTCTTC.

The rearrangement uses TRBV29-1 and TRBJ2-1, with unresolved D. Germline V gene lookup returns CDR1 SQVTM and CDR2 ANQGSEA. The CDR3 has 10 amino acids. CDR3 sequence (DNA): TGCATACTATTGGGCAATGAGCAGTTCTTC. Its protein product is CILLGNEQFF.

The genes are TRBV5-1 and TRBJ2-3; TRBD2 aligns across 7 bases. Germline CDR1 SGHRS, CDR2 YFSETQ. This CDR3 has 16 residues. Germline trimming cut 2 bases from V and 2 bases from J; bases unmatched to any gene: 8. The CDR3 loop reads CASSFQQRGPTDTQYF. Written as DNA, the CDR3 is TGCGCCAGCAGCTTTCAACAGCGGGGTCCCACAGATACGCAGTATTTT.

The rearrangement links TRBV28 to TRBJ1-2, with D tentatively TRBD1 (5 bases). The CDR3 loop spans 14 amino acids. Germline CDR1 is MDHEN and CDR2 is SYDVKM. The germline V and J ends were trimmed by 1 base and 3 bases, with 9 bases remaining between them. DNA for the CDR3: TGTGCCAGCAGTTTATCACAGGATTACTATGGCTACACCTTC. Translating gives CASSLSQDYYGYTF.

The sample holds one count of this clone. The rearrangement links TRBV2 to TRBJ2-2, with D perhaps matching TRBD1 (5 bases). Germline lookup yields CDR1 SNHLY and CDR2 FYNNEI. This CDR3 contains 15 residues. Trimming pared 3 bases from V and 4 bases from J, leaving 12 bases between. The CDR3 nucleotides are TGTGCCAGCAGTGAGCAGGGATTGGGCACCGGGGAGCTGTTTTTT. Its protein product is CASSEQGLGTGELFF.

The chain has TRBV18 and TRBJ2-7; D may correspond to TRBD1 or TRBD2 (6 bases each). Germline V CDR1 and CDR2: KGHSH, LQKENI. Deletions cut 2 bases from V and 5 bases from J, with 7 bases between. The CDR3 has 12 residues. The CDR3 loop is CASSPRGDEQYF. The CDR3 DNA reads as TGTGCCAGCTCACCAAGGGGGGACGAGCAGTACTTC.

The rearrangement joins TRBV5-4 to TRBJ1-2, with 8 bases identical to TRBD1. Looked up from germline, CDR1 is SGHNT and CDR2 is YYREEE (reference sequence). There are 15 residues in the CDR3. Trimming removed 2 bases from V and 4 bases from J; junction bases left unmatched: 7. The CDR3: CASSFRDRSTYGYTF. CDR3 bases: TGTGCCAGCAGCTTTAGGGACAGGAGTACCTATGGCTACACCTTC.